Following are 17 T cell receptor beta chains from one sample sequenced in a study of T-cell reconstitution after alpha-beta-depleted transplantation in children. Construction of the TCRbeta library involved unique molecular identifiers. MiXCR was run by TCRdb on the PCR reads, yielding one entry per CDR3 protein. This sample yields around 380,000 distinct CDR3 sequences, of which approximately 10% are seen a single time; roughly 5.5% belongs to the top ten. The material sequenced was PBMCs from the stem cell graft donor, taken from the stem cell graft. Receptors were obtained from a human donor who donated a stem cell graft to a child with acute myeloid leukemia.

This clonotype was detected a few times. The chain employs TRBV9 and TRBJ1-3; weak D call: TRBD1 (6 bases). The CDR3 extends over 15 amino acids. CDR1 and CDR2 from the germline V gene are SGDLS and YYNGEE. Trimming removed 4 bases from V and 4 bases from J, with 15 bases in between. The chain's CDR3 is CASSITGMRGNTIYF. CDR3 sequence (DNA): TGTGCCAGCAGCATCACAGGGATGAGAGGAAACACCATATATTTT.

This clonotype has more than one count but fewer than ten. V and J are TRBV5-1 and TRBJ2-5; D tentatively reads TRBD1 or TRBD2 (5 bases each). Trimming took off 4 bases at V and 3 bases at J, with 10 bases between the two ends. The CDR3 is 13 residues long. The germline V gene has CDR1 SGHRS and CDR2 YFSETQ. The CDR3 DNA follows: TGCGCCAGCAGCGGGGACGGAGAAGAGACCCAGTACTTC. Its protein product is CASSGDGEETQYF.

This clonotype has at least ten counts. This chain links TRBV19 with TRBJ2-3, with D perhaps matching TRBD1 or TRBD2 (5 bases each). The germline CDR1 and CDR2 sequences are LNHDA and SQIVND (reference sequence). Trimming took 7 bases from V and 2 from J, leaving 16 bases between them. CDR3 length equals 15 residues. This CDR3 is CASTQGESDTDTQYF. In nucleotides, the CDR3 is TGTGCCAGTACCCAAGGGGAGTCGGACACAGATACGCAGTATTTT.

This clonotype was counted ten times or more. The chain couples TRBV27 to TRBJ2-7; 7 bases are shared with TRBD1. There are 14 residues in the CDR3. Germline loops: CDR1 MNHEY, CDR2 SMNVEV (reference sequence). Losses at the gene ends were 6 bases for V and 3 bases for J; bases not matched to a gene: 8. Here the CDR3 reads CASSEGALLYEQYF. Written as DNA, the CDR3 is TGTGCCAGCAGCGAGGGGGCGCTTCTCTACGAGCAGTACTTC.

V gene TRBV20-1 combines with J gene TRBJ1-5; D is unresolved. In germline, CDR1 is DFQATT, CDR2 SNEGSKA (reference sequence). V was trimmed by 5 bases and J by 4 bases, leaving 12 bases between them. This CDR3 is 13 amino acids long. The CDR3 here is CSAEAAGNQPQHF. The CDR3 nucleotides read TGCAGTGCTGAAGCAGCGGGGAATCAGCCCCAGCATTTT.

The rearrangement joins TRBV29-1 to TRBJ2-7; TRBD2 agrees at 14 bases. Germline lookup yields CDR1 SQVTM and CDR2 ANQGSEA. The junction had 16 bases not matched to a gene; V was cut back by 6 bases and J by 3 bases. This CDR3 has 18 residues. The CDR3: CSVTISRTSGRSFYEQYF. The DNA for the CDR3 is TGCAGCGTGACCATTTCTCGGACTAGCGGGAGGTCCTTCTACGAGCAGTACTTC.

This clonotype has a handful of counts. This sequence joins TRBV4-1 and TRBJ1-2; D may be TRBD1 (5 bases). The CDR3 is 16 amino acids. In germline, CDR1 is MGHRA, CDR2 YSYEKL. The V end lost 0 bases, the J end lost 6 bases, and 17 bases lay between the germline ends. CDR3 nucleotide sequence: TGCGCCAGCAGCCAAGATTGGGGGTCCCGGAGCGATGGCTACACCTTC. Its protein is CASSQDWGSRSDGYTF.

V and J are TRBV5-1 and TRBJ2-3, with TRBD1 identical over 7 bases. Germline V gives CDR1 SGHRS, CDR2 YFSETQ. With 6 bases clipped from V and 3 bases from J, the junction kept 10 bases outside the gene matches. The CDR3 is 15 amino acids. The CDR3: CASTPQGLRTDTQYF. Written as DNA, the CDR3 is TGCGCCAGCACCCCACAGGGGTTGCGGACAGATACGCAGTATTTT.

This clonotype was observed a few times. The genes are TRBV29-1 and TRBJ2-7; D unclear. Between the trimmed V and J ends, which lost 3 bases and 3 bases, there was a span of 12 bases. The CDR3 contains 13 residues. Germline lookup yields CDR1 SQVTM and CDR2 ANQGSEA. CDR3 sequence (DNA): TGCAGCGTTGATAGTGGGCAGATCTACGAGCAGTACGTC. It encodes CSVDSGQIYEQYV.

This clonotype was seen at least ten times. This chain connects TRBV29-1 to TRBJ1-2; D not certain. V gave up 2 bases and J gave up 9 bases, with 13 bases separating them. Germline-derived CDR1 and CDR2 are SQVTM and ANQGSEA. This CDR3 contains 12 residues. The CDR3 nucleotides are TGCAGCGTTGAATCGCCGGACGGACGCTACACCTTC. It is translated as CSVESPDGRYTF.

This sequence joins TRBV7-3 and TRBJ2-7; D is possibly TRBD2 (5 bases). The germline gives CDR1 SGHTA, CDR2 FQGTGA. The CDR3 runs 14 residues. Trimming cost V 5 bases and J 2 bases, with 13 bases left between them. CDR3 loop: CASSLAASPYEQYF. In DNA, the CDR3 is TGTGCCAGCAGCCTAGCAGCTAGCCCCTACGAGCAGTACTTC.

A few counts support this clonotype. J is TRBJ1-2 and V is TRBV4-1, with D uncertain. Germline loops: CDR1 MGHRA, CDR2 YSYEKL. Trimming pared 0 bases from V and 4 bases from J, leaving 9 bases between. The CDR3 covers 14 residues. CDR3 nucleotides: TGCGCCAGCAGCCAAGATAGCAGGCCCTATGGCTACACCTTC. Translating it yields CASSQDSRPYGYTF.

The CDR3 loop is CSARSGRGTDTQYF. CDR3 nucleotides: TGCAGTGCTAGAAGTGGGAGGGGCACAGATACGCAGTATTTT. V is TRBV20-1 and J is TRBJ2-3; TRBD2 aligns across 7 bases. The trim removed 2 bases at V and 1 base at J, leaving 3 bases unmatched. CDR3 length: 14 amino acids. Germline CDR1 reads DFQATT; CDR2 reads SNEGSKA (reference sequence).

This clonotype was counted many times. The chain carries TRBV7-3 and TRBJ2-7; D assignment may be TRBD1 or TRBD2 (6 bases each). V lost 1 base to trimming and J lost 3 bases, with 7 bases between them. This CDR3 region has 13 residues. The V gene's germline CDR1 is SGHTA and CDR2 FQGTGA. The CDR3 reads CASSLKGGYEQYF. The CDR3 DNA sequence: TGTGCCAGCAGCTTAAAGGGGGGCTACGAGCAGTACTTC.

On this clonotype: This may stem from a read error, because a much larger clone lies one nucleotide away. V and J are TRBV5-1 and TRBJ2-1; D possibly corresponds to TRBD2 (6 bases). Germline CDR1 and CDR2: SGHRS and YFSETQ. The CDR3 runs 14 residues. DNA of the CDR3: TGCGCCAGCAGCCCCGTGACTAGACTCAATAAGCAGTTCTTC. It yields the protein CASSPVTRLNKQFF.

The CDR3 spells CASRSGGPINEQFF. The CDR3 DNA is TGTGCCAGCAGGTCGGGGGGACCCATCAATGAGCAGTTCTTC. The rearrangement uses TRBV6-1 and TRBJ2-1, with 7 bases lining up with TRBD2. The CDR3 covers 14 residues. With V trimmed by 6 bases and J by 6 bases, 8 bases remained unmatched. The germline gives CDR1 MNHNS, CDR2 SASEGT.

There are a few counts of this clonotype. The gene calls are TRBV13 and TRBJ1-4, with D tentatively TRBD1 (5 bases). Trimming removed 2 bases at V and 5 bases at J, with 12 bases between. Germline V gene data show CDR1 as PRHDT and CDR2 as FYEKMQ (reference sequence). The CDR3 covers 15 residues. The CDR3 loop is CASSLRNRNNEKLFF. CDR3 nucleotides: TGTGCCAGCAGCTTAAGAAACAGGAACAATGAAAAACTGTTTTTT.